This TCR beta chain is from a study of T-cell memory formation after mild COVID-19. Study-wide points: Day 15 to 85 contractors were CD4/CD8 balanced; later expanders leaned CD4+. Memory cells collected pre-infection included some clones that later responded, suggesting cross-reactive memory joined.

In the case of this clonotype: The antigen remains undetermined.

Researchers used 5'RACE with constant-segment primers to make TCR alpha and TCR beta cDNA libraries that carry sample barcodes and UMIs. TCRdb re-called the 5' RACE reads with MiXCR, one entry per CDR3 protein. Of under 600,000 distinct CDR3 sequences listed, roughly 21% are singletons. This CDR3 comprises 17 residues. CDR1 SGDLS and CDR2 YYNGEE come from the germline V gene. With V trimmed by 0 bases and J by 0 bases, 4 bases remained unmatched. Sample: PBMCs or a T cell subset sorted from them (not recorded which). The TCR originated in an adult woman who had mild COVID-19 (a few samples of this study predate the infection). Cell type and time point are not known. The chain is built from TRBV9 and TRBJ1-1; 11 bases agree with TRBD1. The CDR3 nucleotides read TGTGCCAGCAGCGTAGCTGGACAGGGGGCCATGAACACTGAAGCTTTCTTT. Its protein is CASSVAGQGAMNTEAFF.